The clone carrying this T cell receptor beta chain has just one count. Data came from immunoSEQ multiplex PCR; TCRdb stores just in-frame clones and leaves some out. The data hold under 100,000 clones, with approximately 94% observed a single time. The sample comes from a study of T cell changes during pregnancy in multiple sclerosis. The sequence derives from a female donor with multiple sclerosis, enrolled in a pregnancy study. The sample in question was peripheral blood, obtained in the third trimester of pregnancy.

CDR3 region: CAWSVQGRREQYF. The CDR3 nucleotides are TGTGCCTGGAGTGTACAGGGGCGACGCGAGCAGTACTTC. This rearrangement joins TRBV30 to TRBJ2-7; 7 bases fit TRBD1. The CDR3 is 13 residues long. The V segment lost 0 bases and the J segment 6 bases; nucleotides outside the gene matches: 5. The germline V gene encodes CDR1 GTSNPN and CDR2 SVGIG (reference sequence).